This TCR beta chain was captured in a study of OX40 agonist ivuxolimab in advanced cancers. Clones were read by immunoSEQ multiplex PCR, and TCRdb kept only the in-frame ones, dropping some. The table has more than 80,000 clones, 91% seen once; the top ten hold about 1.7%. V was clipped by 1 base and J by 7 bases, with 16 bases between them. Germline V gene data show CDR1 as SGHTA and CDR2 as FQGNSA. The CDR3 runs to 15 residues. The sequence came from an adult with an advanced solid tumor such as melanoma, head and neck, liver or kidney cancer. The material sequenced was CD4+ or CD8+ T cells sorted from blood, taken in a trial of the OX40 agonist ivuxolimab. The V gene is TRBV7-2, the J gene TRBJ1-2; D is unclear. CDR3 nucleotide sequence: TGTGCCAGCAGCTTAGAAGAGGGTGGAATCAGTGGCTACACCTTC. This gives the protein CASSLEEGGISGYTF.